This T cell receptor beta chain was captured in a study of identical twins. Study-wide findings and caveats: The presence of invariant MAIT and iNKT cells could partly confound analyses of zero-insertion sequences. Twin pairs had excess sharing that was weaker in beta out-of-frame sequences. Reduced insertions were recorded for abundant cord blood beta clonotypes, with no such pattern in memory repertoires.

The CDR3 totals 15 residues. Trimming cost V 0 bases and J 5 bases, with 17 bases left between them. Per the germline V gene, CDR1 is DFQATT and CDR2 is SNEGSKA (reference sequence). Notes on this clonotype: Its antigen is undetermined.

A universal primer site was added by template switching, and unique molecular identifiers were carried by the cDNA. Using its own MiXCR run on the 5' RACE reads, TCRdb lists one record per CDR3 protein. The sample gives 700,000 or so distinct CDR3 sequences, around 8.3% of which show up once; roughly 0.97% is in the top ten. The data also belong to a second study, concerning yellow fever vaccine responses in identical twins.

Input material: PBMCs. The receptor was isolated from a woman aged 18-29 years in good health. The rearrangement links TRBV20-1 to TRBJ2-7, with D possibly TRBD1 on 6 matching bases. CDR3 residues: CSARDVTGNVHEQYF. As DNA, the CDR3 is TGCAGTGCTAGAGATGTCACAGGGAATGTCCACGAGCAGTACTTC.